These 32 T cell receptor beta chains came from one sample sequenced in a study of blood T cell repertoires in COVID-19. Libraries were prepared by immunoSEQ multiplex PCR; TCRdb keeps only in-frame clonotypes and omits some of them. The sample lists about 240,000 clones; around 88% were seen once. The sequenced sample consisted of PBMCs or T cells enriched from blood (not recorded which). The receptors stem from a woman aged 25-40 years who had recovered from COVID-19.

This chain links TRBV9 with TRBJ1-2; 8 bases match TRBD1. Germline lookup yields CDR1 SGDLS and CDR2 YYNGEE. V was pared by 3 bases and J by 3 bases, with 1 base of the junction left unmatched. The CDR3 has 13 amino acids. The CDR3 DNA reads TGTGCCAGCAGCGCAGGGGGCTACTATGGCTACACCTTC. Translated: CASSAGGYYGYTF. The full variable domain, rest sourced from reference TRBV9 and TRBJ1-2, is DSGVTQTPKHLITATGQRVTLRCSPRSGDLSVYWYQQSLDQGLQFLIQYYNGEERAKGNILERFSAQQFPDLHSELNLSSLELGDSALYFCASSAGGYYGYTFGSGTRLTVV.

V gene TRBV9 combines with J gene TRBJ1-1; D is unclear. This CDR3 contains 13 residues. Per germline, CDR1 SGDLS and CDR2 YYNGEE. The germline V and J ends were trimmed by 2 bases and 8 bases, with 13 bases remaining between them. This chain's CDR3 is CASSVFASEEAFF. The DNA of the CDR3 is TGTGCCAGCAGCGTTTTCGCTTCGGAGGAAGCTTTCTTT.

The chain uses TRBV24-1 and TRBJ1-2, with D possibly matching TRBD1 (6 bases). Germline lookup yields CDR1 KGHDR and CDR2 SFDVKD. The CDR3 loop spans 17 amino acids. V lost 4 bases, J lost 6 bases, and 23 bases lay in between. The chain's CDR3 is CATSDPVQGRSSDGYTF. The CDR3 nucleotides read TGTGCCACCAGTGACCCCGTCCAGGGGCGAAGTTCGGATGGCTACACCTTC.

The chain couples TRBV18 to TRBJ2-1; the match to TRBD2 covers 12 bases. CDR1 KGHSH and CDR2 LQKENI come from the germline V gene. V lost 3 bases, J lost 3 bases, and 3 bases stayed unmatched. This CDR3 contains 16 residues. CDR3 nucleotide sequence: TGTGCCAGCTCACCCGGACTAGCGGGATACTACAATGAGCAGTTCTTC. Protein sequence: CASSPGLAGYYNEQFF.

This clone occurred a few times. The chain combines TRBV18 with TRBJ2-5; 9 bases are a match to TRBD2. The germline V gene encodes CDR1 KGHSH and CDR2 LQKENI. CDR3 length: 16 amino acids. Losses at the gene ends were 2 bases for V and 1 base for J; bases not matched to a gene: 5. The CDR3 nucleotides are TGTGCCAGCTCACCAGTAATACTAGCGGGCCAAGAGACCCAGTACTTC. This codes for CASSPVILAGQETQYF. The variable domain in full, with the rest retrieved from reference TRBV18 and TRBJ2-5, is NAGVMQNPRHLVRRRGQEARLRCSPMKGHSHVYWYRQLPEEGLKFMVYLQKENIIDESGMPKERFSAEFPKEGPSILRIQQVVRGDSAAYFCASSPVILAGQETQYFGPGTRLLVL.

J is TRBJ1-5 and V is TRBV9; TRBD1 is a possible D gene (5 bases). This CDR3 is built from 14 residues. In germline, CDR1 is SGDLS, CDR2 YYNGEE. V lost 0 bases, J lost 6 bases, and 10 bases lay in between. In DNA form, the CDR3 reads TGTGCCAGCAGCGTAGAGGCAGGGCTTCAGCCCCAGCATTTT. This encodes CASSVEAGLQPQHF.

This clone came up once. V usage is TRBV3-1 (or the pseudogene TRBV3-2) and J usage is TRBJ2-7; 8 nucleotides line up with TRBD2. Germline CDR1 LGHDT, CDR2 YNNKEL (reference sequence). J lost 4 bases, V lost 4 bases, and 9 bases had no gene match. This CDR3 has 15 amino acids. CDR3 loop: CASSRTGGISYEQYF. DNA of the CDR3: TGTGCCAGCAGCCGCACGGGGGGGATATCTTACGAGCAGTACTTC.

The chain carries TRBV6-5 and TRBJ1-5; no clear D gene. V lost 0 bases, J lost 7 bases, and 13 bases lay in between. The germline V gene has CDR1 MNHEY and CDR2 SVGAGI. The CDR3 runs to 15 residues. The CDR3 DNA follows: TGTGCCAGCAGTTACTCGATGAGGGTTGACCAGCCCCAGCATTTT. Protein: CASSYSMRVDQPQHF.

This clone was seen just once. The chain links TRBV21-1 to TRBJ1-5; the table gives TRBD1 as D, unverified against the DNA. TRBV21-1 is an annotated pseudogene. This CDR3 region has 16 residues. CDR3 residues: CASSNNGRFYNQPQHF. The DNA of the CDR3 is TGTGCCAGCAGCAATAACGGCAGGTTTTACAATCAGCCCCAGCATTTT.

V and J are TRBV7-9 and TRBJ1-1; 7 bases map to TRBD1. With V trimmed by 5 bases and J by 0 bases, 6 bases remained unmatched. This CDR3 comprises 15 residues. CDR1 is SEHNR and CDR2 is FQNEAQ in the germline V gene (reference sequence). Written as DNA, the CDR3 is TGTGCCAGCAGCCCACGGGGACAGTTGAACACTGAAGCTTTCTTT. Translating gives CASSPRGQLNTEAFF.

The CDR3 loop is CASSFTTGGVEEQYF. The CDR3 bases are TGTGCCAGCAGCTTCACGACAGGGGGCGTAGAAGAGCAGTACTTC. This rearrangement joins TRBV7-6 to TRBJ2-7, with 10 bases lining up with TRBD1. CDR3 size: 15 residues. V dropped 3 bases and J dropped 7; count of bases not matched to a gene: 9. Germline-derived CDR1 and CDR2 are SGHVS and FNYEAQ.

The rearrangement uses TRBV30 and TRBJ1-4, with 7 positions matching TRBD1. V dropped 3 bases and J dropped 2; count of bases not matched to a gene: 21. Germline loops: CDR1 GTSNPN, CDR2 SVGIG (reference sequence). The CDR3 extends over 20 amino acids. The chain's CDR3 is CAWSITRTGGGLATNEKLFF. CDR3 in DNA: TGTGCCTGGAGCATCACCCGGACAGGCGGTGGTTTGGCGACTAATGAAAAACTGTTTTTT. Full variable domain (remainder filled in from reference TRBV30 and TRBJ1-4): SQTIHQWPATLVQPVGSPLSLECTVEGTSNPNLYWYRQAAGRGLQLLFYSVGIGQISSEVPQNLSASRPQDRQFILSSKKLLLSDSGFYLCAWSITRTGGGLATNEKLFFGSGTQLSVL.

The chain is built from TRBV15 and TRBJ1-4, with TRBD1 as a possible D gene (5 bases). Germline V gives CDR1 LNHNV, CDR2 YYDKDF (reference sequence). Trimming removed 0 bases at V and 7 bases at J, with 15 bases between. This CDR3 has 16 amino acids. DNA of the CDR3: TGTGCCACCAGCAGAGAATTAGGGGAAGGGCGTGAAAAACTGTTTTTT. This translates into CATSRELGEGREKLFF.

The chain is built from TRBV7-2 and TRBJ2-3; no reliable D call. With 4 bases removed from V and 4 bases from J, the gap between germline ends came to 12 bases. The germline V gene has CDR1 SGHTA and CDR2 FQGNSA. This CDR3 region has 14 residues. CDR3 coding DNA: TGTGCCAGCAGCTCCGACTGGGTTCCAGATACGCAGTATTTT. It encodes CASSSDWVPDTQYF.

V gene TRBV19 combines with J gene TRBJ2-7; D is unclear. Per germline, CDR1 LNHDA and CDR2 SQIVND (reference sequence). V was cut by 7 bases and J by 0 bases, with 13 bases left in between. This CDR3 region has 14 residues. The CDR3 loop is CASKNSYSSYEQYF. The CDR3 bases are TGTGCCAGTAAGAACAGTTATAGCTCCTACGAGCAGTACTTC.

This clone was seen more than once but under ten times. The chain joins TRBV9 to TRBJ1-2, with TRBD1 matching 7 bases. This CDR3 is 15 amino acids long. Germline CDR1 reads SGDLS; CDR2 reads YYNGEE. V dropped 4 bases and J dropped 6; count of bases not matched to a gene: 12. The CDR3 loop reads CASSFHRGDYDGYTF. CDR3 sequence (DNA): TGTGCCAGCAGCTTCCACAGGGGAGATTATGATGGCTACACCTTC.

The chain carries TRBV4-2 and TRBJ1-1; TRBD1 aligns across 7 bases. CDR3 length: 14 amino acids. Trimming at V came to 4 bases and at J to 3 bases, leaving 5 bases not matched to a gene. The V gene's germline CDR1 is LGHNA and CDR2 YNFKEQ. The CDR3 nucleotides are TGTGCCAGCAGCCCCCAGGGGGAGTACACTGAAGCTTTCTTT. Amino acids: CASSPQGEYTEAFF.

The chain carries TRBV3-1 (or the pseudogene TRBV3-2) and TRBJ2-7; TRBD1 is a possible D gene (5 bases). Germline values: CDR1 LGHDT, CDR2 YNNKEL (reference sequence). The CDR3 spans 13 residues. Trimming cost V 4 bases and J 7 bases, with 14 bases left between them. CDR3 bases: TGTGCCAGCAGCCCATCCCGTGGGGCGGAGCAGTACTTC. It encodes CASSPSRGAEQYF.

The chain carries TRBV5-1 and TRBJ1-1; perhaps TRBD1 as D (6 bases). V lost 0 bases and J lost 0, with 12 bases in between. Germline assignment: CDR1 SGHRS and CDR2 YFSETQ. This CDR3 has 16 amino acids. The CDR3 coding sequence is TGCGCCAGCAGCTTGGCCCAACAGGGAGTGAACACTGAAGCTTTCTTT. Protein product: CASSLAQQGVNTEAFF.

The V call is TRBV11-2, the J call TRBJ2-7; TRBD1 matches at 7 bases. V lost 1 base, J lost 1 base, and 7 bases stayed unmatched. Germline V lookup: CDR1 SGHAT, CDR2 FQNNGV. The CDR3 length is 16 residues. In nucleotides, the CDR3 is TGTGCCAGCAGCTTAGGTTTGTCAGGGGGATCCTACGAGCAGTACTTC. Amino acid sequence: CASSLGLSGGSYEQYF.

This sequence joins TRBV27 and TRBJ1-6; tentative D call: TRBD1 (5 bases). Germline V gene lookup returns CDR1 MNHEY and CDR2 SMNVEV (reference sequence). There are 15 residues in the CDR3. The V end was cut by 2 bases, the J end by 6 bases, with 11 bases between. Written as DNA, the CDR3 is TGTGCCAGCAGTTTACAGGGATCTCCTAATTCACCCCTCCACTTT. It is translated as CASSLQGSPNSPLHF.

The chain carries TRBV18 and TRBJ1-1; D ambiguous. CDR3 length: 13 residues. Trimming stripped 3 bases from V and 5 bases from J, with 10 bases between. Germline lookup yields CDR1 KGHSH and CDR2 LQKENI. The CDR3 nucleotides are TGTGCCAGCTCACCTTCCCCCGGGACTGAAGCTTTCTTT. Its translation: CASSPSPGTEAFF.

J is TRBJ1-3 and V is TRBV5-8, with a tentative D call TRBD1 (5 bases). Germline assignment: CDR1 SGHTS and CDR2 YDEGEE. CDR3 length equals 16 residues. V gave up 3 bases and J gave up 0 bases, with 13 bases separating them. CDR3 sequence reads: CASSYDSLTSGNTIYF. The CDR3 coding sequence is TGTGCCAGCAGCTATGACAGCCTGACCTCTGGAAACACCATATATTTT. Together with reference TRBV5-8 and TRBJ1-3, the CDR3 gives the full variable domain: EAGVTQSPTHLIKTRGQQATLRCSPISGHTSVYWYQQALGLGLQFLLWYDEGEERNRGNFPPRFSGRQFPNYSSELNVNALELEDSALYLCASSYDSLTSGNTIYFGEGSWLTVV.

A single count supports this clone. This chain links TRBV6-2 or TRBV6-3 with TRBJ2-7; 7 bases agree with TRBD2. Germline V gene lookup returns CDR1 MNHEY and CDR2 SVGEGT. The CDR3 is 15 amino acids. Trimming cost V 2 bases and J 4 bases; bases outside gene matches: 8. This chain's CDR3 is CASSYLAGALYEQYF. The DNA for the CDR3 is TGTGCCAGCAGTTACCTGGCGGGAGCACTTTACGAGCAGTACTTC.

The count of this clone is one. CDR3 amino acids: CASSYATEAFF. CDR3 coding DNA: TGTGCCAGCAGTTACGCGACAGAAGCTTTCTTT. The V and J genes are TRBV6-2 or TRBV6-3 and TRBJ1-1; no reliable D call. This CDR3 region has 11 residues. V gave up 2 bases and J gave up 8 bases, with 6 bases separating them. Germline CDR1 and CDR2: MNHEY and SVGEGT.

This clone was seen only a few times. J is TRBJ1-1 and V is TRBV3-1 (or the pseudogene TRBV3-2); 9 bases fit TRBD1. CDR1 is LGHDT, CDR2 YNNKEL, per germline (reference sequence). This CDR3 is built from 12 residues. V lost 7 bases and J lost 8; bases outside the gene matches: 5. The CDR3 coding sequence is TGTGCCAGCACCGGACAGGGGCAAGAAGCTTTCTTT. The encoded protein is CASTGQGQEAFF.

The chain combines TRBV4-3 with TRBJ1-5; no firm D call. The V gene lost 0 bases and the J gene lost 3 bases, with 9 bases spanning the gap. CDR1 LGHNA and CDR2 YSLEER come from the germline V gene. This CDR3 has 15 amino acids. CDR3 DNA sequence: TGCGCCAGCAGCCAAGATCTCGGTAACAATCAGCCCCAGCATTTT. Translated, it gives CASSQDLGNNQPQHF.

The chain uses TRBV18 and TRBJ1-2; TRBD1 might be the D (6 bases). Germline V gene lookup returns CDR1 KGHSH and CDR2 LQKENI. The CDR3 length is 12 residues. Trimming took 5 bases from V and 8 from J, leaving 12 bases between them. The CDR3 DNA is TGTGCCAGCTCAGACAGGCGGTCCGGCTACACCTTC. Translating it yields CASSDRRSGYTF. The complete variable domain, with remaining parts taken from reference TRBV18 and TRBJ1-2, reads NAGVMQNPRHLVRRRGQEARLRCSPMKGHSHVYWYRQLPEEGLKFMVYLQKENIIDESGMPKERFSAEFPKEGPSILRIQQVVRGDSAAYFCASSDRRSGYTFGSGTRLTVV.

The chain has TRBV29-1 and TRBJ2-3; perhaps TRBD1 as D (6 bases). V was pared by 5 bases and J by 7 bases, with 25 bases between. CDR1 is SQVTM, CDR2 ANQGSEA, per germline. This CDR3 is 16 amino acids long. For the CDR3, the DNA is TGCAGCGTTCGCACCCGGACAGCCCTCGAGACCTATACGCAGTATTTT. Protein sequence: CSVRTRTALETYTQYF.

The rearrangement uses TRBV27 and TRBJ2-7; 7 positions match TRBD1. V was clipped by 5 bases and J by 2 bases; unmatched bases: 6. CDR3 size: 14 residues. CDR1 MNHEY and CDR2 SMNVEV come from the germline V gene (reference sequence). The DNA of the CDR3 is TGTGCCAGCAGTCCACAGGGGATCACCTACGAGCAGTACTTC. Its translation is CASSPQGITYEQYF.

This clone was observed once. CDR3 nucleotides: TGTGCCAGCTCACCACCTACAGGGGGTCAAGAAAAACTGTTTTTT. As protein: CASSPPTGGQEKLFF. V and J are TRBV18 and TRBJ1-4; 8 nucleotides agree with TRBD1. V dropped 0 bases and J dropped 8; count of bases not matched to a gene: 5. CDR3 length: 15 residues. The V gene's germline CDR1 is KGHSH and CDR2 LQKENI.

The rearrangement uses TRBV27 and TRBJ1-1; D might be TRBD1 (5 bases). This CDR3 comprises 14 residues. Germline values: CDR1 MNHEY, CDR2 SMNVEV (reference sequence). With 6 bases removed from V and 0 bases from J, the gap between germline ends came to 11 bases. CDR3 coding DNA: TGTGCCAGCAGCTATGACAGATTGAACACTGAAGCTTTCTTT. This codes for CASSYDRLNTEAFF.